This T cell receptor beta chain comes out of a study of metastatic and nonmetastatic thyroid tumors. Study processing details: In papillary thyroid cancer, a distant-metastasis classifier was built using CDR3 differences across clinicopathological groups. TCRdb redid the clone calls on the PCR reads using MiXCR. TCRdb's processing, not the authors' own work, is the source of the V and J calls. This sample has some 20,000 clones, with under 45% found just once. Thyroid surgery was preceded by no treatment in any patient. The clonotype originates from a female donor with papillary thyroid cancer or a benign thyroid nodule (not recorded which). Some clones in this sample may be carry-over from other donors' samples. The material sequenced was tumor tissue.

CDR3 bases: TGTGCCACCAGCGCGCCCAGCACAGATACGCAGTATTTT. This translates into CATSAPSTDTQYF. The rearrangement uses TRBV24-1 and TRBJ2-3; D call uncertain. This CDR3 comprises 13 residues. The germline V gene has CDR1 KGHDR and CDR2 SFDVKD. The germline V and J ends were trimmed by 7 bases and 0 bases, with 7 bases remaining between them.